This T cell receptor (beta chain) was sequenced during a study of blood T cell repertoires in COVID-19. Overall study context: In each case, the material was cDNA or gDNA derived from T cells, B-cell-depleted T cells, or PBMCs.

This CDR3 has 14 residues. Germline V gives CDR1 LGHDT, CDR2 YNNKEL (reference sequence). V shed 4 bases, J shed 4 bases, and the junction held 5 bases outside the gene matches. Some clones are missing from TCRdb's copy, which holds only in-frame ones; the method was immunoSEQ multiplex PCR. The table lists hundreds of thousands of clones, approximately 88% of them singletons. V and J are TRBV3-1 (or the pseudogene TRBV3-2) and TRBJ1-1; 8 nucleotides agree with TRBD1. The source material was peripheral blood. The receptor was derived from a woman aged 50 to 60 with active or convalescent COVID-19. CDR3 loop: CASSPGQGFTEAFF. DNA of the CDR3: TGTGCCAGCAGCCCTGGACAGGGTTTCACTGAAGCTTTCTTT.